This entry describes one TCR beta chain. The target of this receptor is not known. One base away there is no much larger clone; base qualities are not given. Library generation was performed with 5' RACE. Reads for this sample came from an Illumina HiSeq 2500. A second roughly 6 to 12 cycle PCR used a sample-barcoded 5' primer and a J-beta primer mix. Each TCR beta cDNA molecule received a unique molecular identifier from a template-switch 5' adaptor carrying 12 random nucleotides. At least 2.5 million CDR3-containing paired-end reads were obtained from each sample. The Mint cDNA synthesis kit, primed by a TRBC-specific oligonucleotide, was used to synthesize first-strand cDNA from all RNA. Following uracil-DNA glycosylase treatment, a first 18-cycle PCR with universal primers M1SS and BC2_uni_R was performed on all cDNA. For the original study's pipeline: For normalization, 1 million high-quality reads were randomly selected from each sample, with every read carrying a distinct molecular identifier. Reads sharing molecular identifiers were discarded rather than binned into consensus sequences. CDR3 identification, clonotype clustering and error correction used MiTCR with a Q25 quality threshold and the strictest error-elimination algorithm. Lower-bound total TCR beta diversity was estimated with a nonparametric unseen species model using Euler transformation. Through fastp at Q25 and MiXCR, TCRdb rebuilt clones from the public reads, retaining in-frame beta chains. CDR3 protein duplicates are merged, each entry listing the most common genes and DNA. The V and J calls come from TCRdb's annotation, not from the publication. This sample has 790,000 or so distinct CDR3 sequences in its table, and around 50% of those were observed once. The top ten clones comprise about a sixth of the sample.

The sample originates from a study of blood T cells in healthy people across ages (dated by TCRdb to between 2014 and 2017). For the wider study: In model experiments, template switching captured roughly one uniquely barcoded TCR beta cDNA molecule for every two T cells. Donors of different ages were randomly distributed across sequencing lanes to avoid experimental bias. Donors were grouped into four age groups: young (average roughly 17 years), middle-aged (39), aged (approximately 67) and long-lived (about 90). To track age-related changes in TCR beta repertoire diversity, the study relied on deep sequencing normalized with unique cDNA molecular identifiers. Two additional independent replicas of 1 million unique cDNA reads from the same blood draw were analyzed for two donors (one aged 18 to 30 and one aged 80 or older). The paper as a whole reports these results and caveats: Compared with the aged group, the long-lived group had more naive CD4+ T cells, fewer expanded clones and increased TCR diversity, a pattern suggesting age selection. Conclusive comparison of naive and antigen-experienced compartments was prevented by the profiling of bulk unsorted PBMCs. The percentage of naive T cells measured by flow cytometry correlated strongly with observed TCR beta diversity. Because donor CMV infection status was unknown, age-related changes in expanded clonotypes were potentially confounded. Total diversity estimates from one million sequenced T cells were considered lower bounds and underestimates. Observed TCR beta diversity per million T cells fell roughly linearly with age, and a significant reduction was already apparent by age around 36.

Reading from cysteine to phenylalanine, the CDR3 counts 16 amino acids. Only the CDR3 DNA stays, 48 bases, in frame from base 1. Between the V and J ends, shortened by 1 base and 3 bases respectively, the junction contains 14 bases. Per the germline V gene, MGHRA is the CDR1 and YSYEKL is the CDR2. Systemically healthy Caucasian individuals from Russia, 39 in total and aged about 6 to 100 years, were included as donors. Each donor gave around 9 milliliters of peripheral blood, collected into EDTA-treated Vacutainer tubes. PBMCs were isolated by Ficoll-Paque density-gradient centrifugation, with at least 6 million obtained per sample. Trizol reagent was used to extract total RNA from PBMCs, with at least 6 micrograms per sample. For every donor, an aliquot of PBMCs went through flow cytometry to measure the percentages of naive CD45RAhigh/CD27high T cells.

The chain uses TRBV4-1 and TRBJ2-3, with the D gene not clear enough to name. This receptor was identified in a man at least 80 years old in good health. Sample: blood. Read as DNA, the sequence is TGCGCCAGCAGCCAAGGATTGTCTATAGGGACAGATACGCAGTATTTT. It encodes CASSQGLSIGTDTQYF.